The present entry profiles one T cell receptor (beta chain) with its context. Its antigen remains unidentified. These data originate in a study of cytomegalovirus exposure and HLA in healthy donors. Overall study results and limits: Using the classifier, cytomegalovirus status was reportedly diagnosed with high specificity and sensitivity. The authors reported that TCR beta sequences could predict HLA-A and HLA-B alleles. These predictions were accurate for most subjects in the first cohort.

PCR amplification relied on 60 Vbeta primers (plus 13 Jbeta primers). This table comes from immunoSEQ multiplex PCR, and its TCRdb copy is limited to in-frame clones, with some not included. Altogether roughly 170,000 clones are present, more than 65% being singletons, with the ten largest covering 1.2%. Nominally healthy donors were sampled, though unrecorded immune exposures were likely. There are 14 residues in the CDR3. V lost 3 bases, J lost 4 bases, and 12 bases lay in between. Germline CDR1 reads SGDLS; CDR2 reads YYNGEE. Sequencing was performed on PBMCs. The chain recombines TRBV9 with TRBJ2-3; D might be TRBD2 (7 bases). This clonotype was sampled from a girl aged 2 to 10 in good health and CMV-seropositive. The CDR3 loop reads CASSAGGRADTQYF. The CDR3 nucleotides read TGTGCCAGCAGCGCGGGGGGCCGGGCAGATACGCAGTATTTT.